One T cell receptor (beta chain) is described in this entry. This specimen belongs to a study of blood T cell repertoires in COVID-19. In the study overall: Nucleic acid was either cDNA or gDNA, and it came from T cells, B-cell-depleted T cells, or PBMCs.

This CDR3 region has 21 residues. V dropped 4 bases and J dropped 0; count of bases not matched to a gene: 16. Germline CDR1 reads LGHNA; CDR2 reads YNFKEQ. Only in-frame clones appear in the TCRdb table, and some are missing; sequencing was by immunoSEQ multiplex PCR. Of approximately 120,000 clones detected, nearly 90% appear once; the ten largest clones hold roughly 1.2%. Sequences were obtained from peripheral blood. The sequence came from a woman older than 75 with acute or convalescent COVID-19. The chain carries TRBV4-2 and TRBJ2-1; 12 bases map to TRBD2. The CDR3 is CASSPNSRLLAGGSSYNEQFF. The CDR3 DNA follows: TGTGCCAGCAGCCCTAATTCCCGTTTACTAGCGGGGGGTAGCTCCTACAATGAGCAGTTCTTC.